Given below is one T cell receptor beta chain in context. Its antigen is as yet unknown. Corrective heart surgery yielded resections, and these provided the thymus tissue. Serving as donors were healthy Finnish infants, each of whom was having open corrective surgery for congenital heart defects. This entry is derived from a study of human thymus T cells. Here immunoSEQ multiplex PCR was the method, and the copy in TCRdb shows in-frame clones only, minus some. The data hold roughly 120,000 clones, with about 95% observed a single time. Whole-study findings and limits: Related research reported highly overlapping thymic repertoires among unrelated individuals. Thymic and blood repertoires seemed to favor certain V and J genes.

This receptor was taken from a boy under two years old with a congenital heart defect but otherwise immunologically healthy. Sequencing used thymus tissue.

CDR3 amino acids: CASSNPNGPGTNTGELFF. The DNA for the CDR3 is TGTGCCAGCAGTAACCCCAACGGCCCAGGGACGAACACCGGGGAGCTGTTTTTT. The chain employs TRBV27 and TRBJ2-2, with D possibly TRBD1 on 5 matching bases. The CDR3 extends over 18 amino acids. Trimming removed 5 bases at V and 0 bases at J, with 19 bases between. Germline-derived CDR1 and CDR2 are MNHEY and SMNVEV (reference sequence).